The 30 T cell receptor beta chains given below trace back to one sample, sequenced in a study of T-cell reconstitution after alpha-beta-depleted transplantation in children. TCRbeta library preparation incorporated unique molecular identifiers. One entry per CDR3 protein results from TCRdb running MiXCR on the PCR reads. The sample contains about 410,000 distinct CDR3 sequences, roughly 20% of which appear only once. The input for sequencing was PBMCs from the stem cell graft donor, taken from the stem cell graft. The receptors come from a human donor who donated a stem cell graft to a child with acute myeloid leukemia.

The chain joins TRBV7-8 to TRBJ2-5; D possibly corresponds to TRBD1 (6 bases). The V gene lost 2 bases and the J gene lost 2 bases, with 12 bases spanning the gap. CDR1 is SGHVS, CDR2 FQNEAQ, per germline. This CDR3 has 15 residues. This CDR3 reads CASSLTTGQQETQYF. The CDR3 DNA is TGTGCCAGCAGCTTAACGACAGGCCAACAAGAGACCCAGTACTTC. Variable domain in full (rest from reference TRBV7-8 and TRBJ2-5): GAGVSQSPRYKVAKRGQDVALRCDPISGHVSLFWYQQALGQGPEFLTYFQNEAQLDKSGLPSDRFFAERPEGSVSTLKIQRTQQEDSAVYLCASSLTTGQQETQYFGPGTRLLVL.

This clonotype was seen many times. This chain links TRBV28 with TRBJ2-1; possibly TRBD2 for D (5 bases). The CDR3 runs to 12 residues. CDR1 is MDHEN, CDR2 SYDVKM, per germline. Between the trimmed V and J ends, which lost 9 bases and 8 bases, there was a span of 14 bases. CDR3 DNA sequence: TGTGCCAGTCATACTAGTACCGATGAGCAGTTCTTC. It specifies CASHTSTDEQFF.

There are a few counts of this clonotype. The chain has TRBV20-1 and TRBJ2-1; 9 nucleotides line up with TRBD2. The CDR3 length is 15 residues. V shed 0 bases, J shed 8 bases, and the junction held 8 bases outside the gene matches. Germline V gene sequence: CDR1 DFQATT, CDR2 SNEGSKA (reference sequence). This chain's CDR3 is CSARDAGGDVDEQFF. The CDR3 nucleotides read TGCAGTGCTAGAGATGCGGGGGGGGATGTCGATGAGCAGTTCTTC.

This clonotype occurred a few times. CDR3 loop: CASSRRGSLSPLHF. The CDR3 nucleotides are TGTGCCAGCAGCAGGAGGGGGAGTCTTTCACCCCTCCACTTT. The V and J genes are TRBV6-1 and TRBJ1-6, with a possible D match to TRBD1 (6 bases). V lost 6 bases, J lost 9 bases, and 15 bases lay in between. The germline V gene encodes CDR1 MNHNS and CDR2 SASEGT. The length of the CDR3 is 14 residues.

V usage is TRBV15 and J usage is TRBJ2-7; TRBD2 agrees at 7 bases. V was clipped by 0 bases and J by 7 bases; unmatched bases: 9. From germline, CDR1 is LNHNV and CDR2 YYDKDF (reference sequence). The CDR3 runs 15 residues. CDR3: CATSRDGGSTGEQYF. CDR3 nucleotides: TGTGCCACCAGCAGAGACGGGGGGTCCACGGGAGAGCAGTACTTC.

To note about this clonotype: A much more abundant neighbour one base away suggests this may be a read error. The genes are TRBV29-1 and TRBJ2-3; D uncertain. The CDR3 consists of 12 residues. The germline V gene has CDR1 SQVTM and CDR2 ANQGSEA. The CDR3 spells CCVEEVLDTQYF. The CDR3 nucleotides read TGCTGCGTTGAAGAGGTACTAGATACGCAGTATTTT.

This clonotype was found many times. The chain combines TRBV29-1 with TRBJ1-1; D remains ambiguous. The CDR3 contains 11 residues. The V gene lost 3 bases and the J gene lost 7 bases, with 9 bases spanning the gap. Germline-derived CDR1 and CDR2 are SQVTM and ANQGSEA. For the CDR3, the DNA is TGCAGCGTTGAGTTCGGTGTTGAAGCTTTCTTT. It codes for CSVEFGVEAFF.

The genes are TRBV4-2 and TRBJ2-1, with 7 bases lining up with TRBD2. The germline V gene encodes CDR1 LGHNA and CDR2 YNFKEQ. The V gene end was trimmed by 4 bases and the J gene end by 4 bases; junction bases not matched to a gene: 13. The CDR3 sequence is 17 residues long. CDR3 amino acids: CASSPPRRGLLYNEQFF. CDR3 bases: TGTGCCAGCAGCCCACCGAGGAGGGGACTATTATACAATGAGCAGTTCTTC.

This clonotype turned up a few times. Here the CDR3 DNA reads TGTGCCAGTGGGGCTAGCGGGAGCGGAGAGCAGTACTTC. It translates to CASGASGSGEQYF. The V gene is TRBV27, the J gene TRBJ2-7; 10 bases are a match to TRBD2. This CDR3 has 13 residues. Germline V gives CDR1 MNHEY, CDR2 SMNVEV (reference sequence). J gave up 7 bases and V 9 bases, and 9 bases lay outside the gene matches.

The chain recombines TRBV5-1 with TRBJ2-5, with D possibly being TRBD2 (6 bases). Trimming took off 8 bases at V and 4 bases at J, with 12 bases between the two ends. CDR1 is SGHRS, CDR2 YFSETQ, per germline. CDR3 length: 12 amino acids. This chain's CDR3 is CASSGRRETQYF. The DNA for the CDR3 is TGCGCCAGTAGCGGAAGGAGAGAGACCCAGTACTTC. Using reference TRBV5-1 and TRBJ2-5 for the parts outside the CDR3, the full variable domain is KAGVTQTPRYLIKTRGQQVTLSCSPISGHRSVSWYQQTPGQGLQFLFEYFSETQRNKGNFPGRFSGRQFSNSRSEMNVSTLELGDSALYLCASSGRRETQYFGPGTRLLVL.

The rearrangement joins TRBV7-2 to TRBJ1-1; D remains ambiguous. The germline CDR1 and CDR2 sequences are SGHTA and FQGNSA. V was shortened by 5 bases and J by 0 bases, with 13 bases between the two germline ends. CDR3 size: 15 residues. The CDR3 nucleotides are TGTGCCAGCAGCCCTTTGGACGGGATGAACACTGAAGCTTTCTTT. Its translation: CASSPLDGMNTEAFF. Full variable domain (remainder filled in from reference TRBV7-2 and TRBJ1-1): GAGVSQSPSNKVTEKGKDVELRCDPISGHTALYWYRQSLGQGLEFLIYFQGNSAPDKSGLPSDRFSAERTGGSVSTLTIQRTQQEDSAVYLCASSPLDGMNTEAFFGQGTRLTVV.

The genes are TRBV5-6 and TRBJ2-7; 9 bases map to TRBD2. The CDR3 runs to 14 residues. Per germline, CDR1 SGHDT and CDR2 YYEEEE. V lost 0 bases and J lost 6; bases outside the gene matches: 4. As DNA, the CDR3 is TGTGCCAGCAGCTTGGGTAGCGGGAGCCGCGAGCAGTACTTC. This codes for CASSLGSGSREQYF.

The chain joins TRBV19 to TRBJ2-7; D unclear. The CDR3 contains 13 residues. V shed 2 bases and J shed 1 base, with 6 bases lying between them. Germline loops: CDR1 LNHDA, CDR2 SQIVND (reference sequence). Here the CDR3 reads CASSISRSYEQYF. Written as DNA, the CDR3 is TGTGCCAGTAGTATAAGTCGGTCCTACGAGCAGTACTTC. Full variable domain (rest looked up from reference TRBV19 and TRBJ2-7): DGGITQSPKYLFRKEGQNVTLSCEQNLNHDAMYWYRQDPGQGLRLIYYSQIVNDFQKGDIAEGYSVSREKKESFPLTVTSAQKNPTAFYLCASSISRSYEQYFGPGTRLTVT.

This clonotype was found many times. V and J are TRBV5-6 and TRBJ2-1; 7 bases are shared with TRBD2. This CDR3 is 16 amino acids long. The V gene's germline CDR1 is SGHDT and CDR2 YYEEEE. V lost 3 bases and J lost 7; bases outside the gene matches: 13. For the CDR3, the DNA is TGTGCCAGCAGCTGGATTTTGAAGCGGGAAGGTAATGAGCAGTTCTTC. Amino acid sequence: CASSWILKREGNEQFF.

The V and J genes are TRBV7-8 and TRBJ2-1, with 9 bases aligning to TRBD2. This CDR3 spans 15 amino acids. After removal of 1 base from V and 5 bases from J, the junction contained 3 bases not matched to a gene. CDR1 is SGHVS, CDR2 FQNEAQ, per germline. The CDR3 spells CASSLGRGGNNEQFF. The CDR3 DNA is TGTGCCAGCAGCTTAGGGCGGGGGGGGAACAATGAGCAGTTCTTC.

The genes are TRBV3-1 and TRBJ2-3; possibly TRBD1 for D (6 bases). Trimming shortened V by 6 bases and J by 4 bases, and 14 bases separated the two germline ends. The germline V gene has CDR1 LGHDT and CDR2 YNNKEL (reference sequence). There are 14 residues in the CDR3. CDR3: CASSHTGMADTQYF. The CDR3 DNA follows: TGTGCCAGCAGTCATACAGGGATGGCAGATACGCAGTATTTT.

This chain joins TRBV2 and TRBJ2-3, with 14 bases lining up with TRBD2. From germline, CDR1 is SNHLY and CDR2 FYNNEI. This CDR3 is 18 amino acids long. Trimming removed 6 bases from V and 0 bases from J; junction bases left unmatched: 8. CDR3 region: CASSGNRLAGGSTDTQYF. CDR3 nucleotides: TGTGCCAGCAGCGGAAACAGACTAGCGGGAGGGAGCACAGATACGCAGTATTTT.

CDR3 in amino acids: CASKSRGRGDTQYF. The CDR3 coding sequence is TGTGCCAGCAAGTCCAGGGGTCGGGGAGATACGCAGTATTTT. This chain links TRBV6-2 or TRBV6-3 with TRBJ2-3, with a possible D match to TRBD1 (6 bases). V was cut by 7 bases and J by 5 bases, with 16 bases left in between. Germline loops: CDR1 MNHEY, CDR2 SVGEGT. CDR3 size: 14 residues.

This clonotype was counted between two and nine times. The chain carries TRBV20-1 and TRBJ2-5, with D possibly TRBD1 on 5 matching bases. The CDR3 totals 16 residues. Germline V CDR1 and CDR2: DFQATT, SNEGSKA (reference sequence). Deletions cut 4 bases from V and 1 base from J, with 19 bases between. The CDR3 coding sequence is TGCAGTGCTATAGGCTGGGGCGCGGCAGTCCAAGAGACCCAGTACTTC. This encodes CSAIGWGAAVQETQYF.

The V and J genes are TRBV3-1 and TRBJ2-3; 7 bases line up with TRBD1. V dropped 7 bases and J dropped 3; count of bases not matched to a gene: 10. CDR1 and CDR2 (germline): LGHDT, YNNKEL (reference sequence). This CDR3 has 15 amino acids. The CDR3, as DNA: TGTGCCAGCAAAGGACAGGCAACGAGGACAGATACGCAGTATTTT. This gives the protein CASKGQATRTDTQYF.

This clonotype has a count of ten or more. This chain links TRBV29-1 with TRBJ2-7; 11 nucleotides agree with TRBD1. Germline-derived CDR1 and CDR2 are SQVTM and ANQGSEA. The CDR3 covers 13 residues. V was clipped by 6 bases and J by 0 bases; unmatched bases: 1. CDR3 DNA sequence: TGCAGCGTGGGACAGGGGGGCTCCTACGAGCAGTACTTC. Its translation: CSVGQGGSYEQYF.

This clonotype was seen once. The chain recombines TRBV28 with TRBJ1-2; 9 bases agree with TRBD1. Trimming cost V 7 bases and J 7 bases; bases outside gene matches: 7. The CDR3 extends over 13 amino acids. CDR1 and CDR2 from the germline V gene are MDHEN and SYDVKM. The CDR3 here is CASTPGQGGGYTF. CDR3 nucleotide sequence: TGTGCCAGCACCCCGGGACAGGGTGGTGGCTACACCTTC.

The V and J genes are TRBV5-1 and TRBJ2-7, with 7 bases aligning to TRBD2. Trimming cost V 0 bases and J 2 bases; bases outside gene matches: 8. The CDR3 has 16 amino acids. Germline CDR1 SGHRS, CDR2 YFSETQ. The CDR3, as DNA: TGCGCCAGCAGCTTGGGACCTCTAGCGGAAACCTACGAGCAGTACTTC. This translates into CASSLGPLAETYEQYF.

This clonotype was seen just once. The J gene is TRBJ1-1, the V gene TRBV5-5; D remains ambiguous. CDR3 length: 15 residues. The germline V and J ends were trimmed by 0 bases and 0 bases, with 9 bases remaining between them. Germline CDR1 and CDR2: SGHKS and YYEKEE (reference sequence). CDR3 residues: CASSLVAVLNTEAFF. In DNA form, the CDR3 reads TGTGCCAGCAGCTTGGTCGCAGTATTGAACACTGAAGCTTTCTTT.

The chain links TRBV7-3 to TRBJ2-1; the D gene is possibly TRBD2 (5 bases). The ends were cut back, 0 bases at V and 7 bases at J, with 13 bases in the middle. CDR1 SGHTA and CDR2 FQGTGA come from the germline V gene. The CDR3 has 15 residues. The CDR3 sequence is CASSLTGLALNEQFF. CDR3 DNA sequence: TGTGCCAGCAGCTTAACCGGTCTAGCACTGAATGAGCAGTTCTTC.

The J gene is TRBJ2-3, the V gene TRBV7-8; 10 bases are a match to TRBD2. Trimming cost V 5 bases and J 4 bases; bases outside gene matches: 12. The CDR3 extends over 17 amino acids. Germline CDR1 is SGHVS and CDR2 is FQNEAQ. CDR3 DNA sequence: TGTGCCAGCAGCAAAGAGCTAGCGGGAGTGGGGTCAGATACGCAGTATTTT. It codes for CASSKELAGVGSDTQYF.

This clonotype has ten or more counts. This sequence joins TRBV29-1 and TRBJ2-5; D is perhaps TRBD1 or TRBD2 (6 bases each). Trimming removed 6 bases from V and 7 bases from J, with 18 bases in between. This CDR3 contains 13 residues. Germline values: CDR1 SQVTM, CDR2 ANQGSEA. CDR3 coding DNA: TGCAGCGTGGCAGGAGGAGGAGGGGGGACCCAGTACTTC. Its translation is CSVAGGGGGTQYF.

In its sample, this clonotype was seen a few times. The genes are TRBV4-1 and TRBJ2-7; D unclear. Germline CDR1 is MGHRA and CDR2 is YSYEKL. This CDR3 comprises 14 residues. V lost 0 bases, J lost 6 bases, and 12 bases lay in between. Here the CDR3 reads CASSQDPAFLEQYF. The DNA for the CDR3 is TGCGCCAGCAGCCAAGATCCCGCTTTTCTCGAGCAGTACTTC.

This clonotype was found once. The chain couples TRBV5-2 to TRBJ1-2; the table assigns TRBD1, which was not confirmed against the DNA. TRBV5-2 is listed as a pseudogene. The CDR3 is 12 residues long. The CDR3 DNA reads as TGTGCCAGCAAACAGGGGGCTAGTGGCTACACCTTC. Translating gives CASKQGASGYTF.

V usage is TRBV19 and J usage is TRBJ2-1, with D maybe TRBD1 (6 bases). The CDR3 sequence is 15 residues long. Trimming stripped 0 bases from V and 6 bases from J, with 12 bases between. Germline V gene data show CDR1 as LNHDA and CDR2 as SQIVND (reference sequence). The CDR3 loop is CASSIDGGQSNEQFF. CDR3 nucleotide sequence: TGTGCCAGTAGTATAGATGGAGGACAGAGCAATGAGCAGTTCTTC. Using reference TRBV19 and TRBJ2-1 for the parts outside the CDR3, the full variable domain is DGGITQSPKYLFRKEGQNVTLSCEQNLNHDAMYWYRQDPGQGLRLIYYSQIVNDFQKGDIAEGYSVSREKKESFPLTVTSAQKNPTAFYLCASSIDGGQSNEQFFGPGTRLTVL.